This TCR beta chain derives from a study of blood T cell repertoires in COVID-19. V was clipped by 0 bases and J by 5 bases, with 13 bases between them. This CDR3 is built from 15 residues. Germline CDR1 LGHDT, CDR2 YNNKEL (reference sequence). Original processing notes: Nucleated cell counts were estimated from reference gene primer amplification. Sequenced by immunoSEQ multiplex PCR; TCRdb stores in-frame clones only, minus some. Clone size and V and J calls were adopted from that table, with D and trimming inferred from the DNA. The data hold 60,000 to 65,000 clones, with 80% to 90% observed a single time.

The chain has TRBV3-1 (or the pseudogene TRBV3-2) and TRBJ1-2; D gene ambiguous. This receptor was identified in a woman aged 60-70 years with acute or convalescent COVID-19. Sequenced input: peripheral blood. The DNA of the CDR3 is TGTGCCAGCAGCCAAGATCGGAAAGCGAGGTATGGCTACACCTTC. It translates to CASSQDRKARYGYTF.